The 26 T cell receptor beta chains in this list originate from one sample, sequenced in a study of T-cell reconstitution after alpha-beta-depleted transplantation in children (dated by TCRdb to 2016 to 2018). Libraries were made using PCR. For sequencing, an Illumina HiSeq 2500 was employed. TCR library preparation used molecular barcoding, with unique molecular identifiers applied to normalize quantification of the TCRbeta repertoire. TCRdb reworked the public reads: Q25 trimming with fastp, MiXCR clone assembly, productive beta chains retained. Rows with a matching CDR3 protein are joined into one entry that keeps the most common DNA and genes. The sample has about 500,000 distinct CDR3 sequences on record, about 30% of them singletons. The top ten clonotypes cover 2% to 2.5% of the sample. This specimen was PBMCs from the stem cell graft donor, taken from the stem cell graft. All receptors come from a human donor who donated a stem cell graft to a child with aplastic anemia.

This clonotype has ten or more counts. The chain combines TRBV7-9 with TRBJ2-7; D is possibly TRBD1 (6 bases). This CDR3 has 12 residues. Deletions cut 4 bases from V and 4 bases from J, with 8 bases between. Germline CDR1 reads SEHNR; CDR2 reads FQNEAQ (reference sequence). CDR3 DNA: TGTGCCAGCAGCTCACAGGGATACGAGCAGTACTTC. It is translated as CASSSQGYEQYF.

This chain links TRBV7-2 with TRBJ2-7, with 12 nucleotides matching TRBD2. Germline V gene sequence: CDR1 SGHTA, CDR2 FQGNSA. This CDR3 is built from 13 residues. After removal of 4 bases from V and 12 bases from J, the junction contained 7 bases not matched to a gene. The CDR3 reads CASSSGTSGRRYF. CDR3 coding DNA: TGTGCCAGCAGCTCCGGGACTAGCGGGCGGCGGTACTTC.

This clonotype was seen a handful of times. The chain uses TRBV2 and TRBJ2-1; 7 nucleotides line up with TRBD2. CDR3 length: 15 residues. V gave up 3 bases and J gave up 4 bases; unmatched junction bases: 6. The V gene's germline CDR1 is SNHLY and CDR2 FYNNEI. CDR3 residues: CASSEGTTFYNEQFF. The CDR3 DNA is TGTGCCAGCAGTGAGGGGACTACCTTTTACAATGAGCAGTTCTTC.

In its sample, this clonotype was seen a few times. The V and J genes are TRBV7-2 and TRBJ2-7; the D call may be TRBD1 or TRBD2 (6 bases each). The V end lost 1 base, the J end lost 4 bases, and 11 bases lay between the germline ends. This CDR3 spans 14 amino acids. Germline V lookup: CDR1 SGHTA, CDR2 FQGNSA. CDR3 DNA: TGTGCCAGCAGCTTAGGGGGCGGGACATACGAGCAGTACGTC. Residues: CASSLGGGTYEQYV.

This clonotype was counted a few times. The CDR3 DNA is TGTGCCAGCAGTTACTCTGGACGCGACGAGCAGTACTTC. The encoded protein is CASSYSGRDEQYF. The genes are TRBV6-5 and TRBJ2-7; D is undetermined. The germline gives CDR1 MNHEY, CDR2 SVGAGI. There are 13 residues in the CDR3. V was clipped by 0 bases and J by 5 bases, with 8 bases between them.

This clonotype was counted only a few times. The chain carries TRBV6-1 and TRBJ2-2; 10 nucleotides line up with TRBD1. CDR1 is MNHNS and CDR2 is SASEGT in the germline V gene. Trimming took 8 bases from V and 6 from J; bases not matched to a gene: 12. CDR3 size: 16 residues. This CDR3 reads CASRTPGTGEAGELFF. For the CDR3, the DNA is TGTGCCAGCCGAACCCCCGGGACAGGGGAGGCCGGGGAGCTGTTTTTT.

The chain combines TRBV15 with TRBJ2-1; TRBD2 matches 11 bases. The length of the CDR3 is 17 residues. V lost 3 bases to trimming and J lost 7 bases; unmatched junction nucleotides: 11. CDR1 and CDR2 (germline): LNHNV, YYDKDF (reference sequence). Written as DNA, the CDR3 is TGTGCCACCAGCAGGACCGTTGGGGCTAGCGGGAGGAATGAGCAGTTCTTC. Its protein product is CATSRTVGASGRNEQFF.

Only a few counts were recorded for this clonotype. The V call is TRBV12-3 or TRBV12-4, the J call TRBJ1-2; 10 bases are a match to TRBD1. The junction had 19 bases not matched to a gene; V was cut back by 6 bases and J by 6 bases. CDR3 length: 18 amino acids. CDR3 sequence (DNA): TGTGCCAGCAGACCACACCGGGACAGGGGCTTCGGAGAGCATGGCTACACCTTC. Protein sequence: CASRPHRDRGFGEHGYTF.

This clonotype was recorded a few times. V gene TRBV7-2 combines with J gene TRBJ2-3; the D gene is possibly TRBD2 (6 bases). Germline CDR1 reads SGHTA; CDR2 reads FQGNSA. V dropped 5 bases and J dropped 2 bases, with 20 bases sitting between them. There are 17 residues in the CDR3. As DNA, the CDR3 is TGTGCCAGCAGCCTCCGAAGAATAGCGGTAACCACAGATACGCAGTATTTT. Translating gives CASSLRRIAVTTDTQYF.

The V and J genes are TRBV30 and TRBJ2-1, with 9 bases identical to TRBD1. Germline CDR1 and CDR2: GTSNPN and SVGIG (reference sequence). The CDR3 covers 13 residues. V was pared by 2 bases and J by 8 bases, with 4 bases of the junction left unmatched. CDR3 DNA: TGTGCCTGGAGTACGGGACAGGGCGATGAGCAGTTCTTC. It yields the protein CAWSTGQGDEQFF.

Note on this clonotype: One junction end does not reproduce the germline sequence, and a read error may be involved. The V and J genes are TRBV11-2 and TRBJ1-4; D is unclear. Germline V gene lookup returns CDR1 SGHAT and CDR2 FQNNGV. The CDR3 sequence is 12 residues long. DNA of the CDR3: TGTGCCAGCAGCTCCAGGTCGGGTACAGAAGTTTTT. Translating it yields CASSSRSGTEVF.

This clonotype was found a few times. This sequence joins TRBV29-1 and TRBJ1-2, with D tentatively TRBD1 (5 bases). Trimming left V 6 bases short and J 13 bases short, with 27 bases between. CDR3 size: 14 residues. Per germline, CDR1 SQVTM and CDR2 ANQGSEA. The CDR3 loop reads CSVDTGTKRRLRTF. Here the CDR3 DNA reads TGCAGCGTGGACACGGGGACCAAAAGACGACTACGCACCTTC.

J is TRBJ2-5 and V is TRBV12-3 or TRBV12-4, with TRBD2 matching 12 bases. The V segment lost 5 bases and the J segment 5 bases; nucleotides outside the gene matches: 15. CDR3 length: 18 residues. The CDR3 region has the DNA TGTGCCAGCAGTCCGGGAGAACTAGCGGGAGGATTTGGGGAGACCCAGTACTTC. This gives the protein CASSPGELAGGFGETQYF.

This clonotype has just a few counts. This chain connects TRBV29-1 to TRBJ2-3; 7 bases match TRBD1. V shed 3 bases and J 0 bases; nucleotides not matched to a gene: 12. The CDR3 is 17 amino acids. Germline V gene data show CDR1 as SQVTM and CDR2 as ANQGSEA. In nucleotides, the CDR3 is TGCAGCGTTGATACTCTCGTAGAGGGGGCAAGCACAGATACGCAGTATTTT. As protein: CSVDTLVEGASTDTQYF.

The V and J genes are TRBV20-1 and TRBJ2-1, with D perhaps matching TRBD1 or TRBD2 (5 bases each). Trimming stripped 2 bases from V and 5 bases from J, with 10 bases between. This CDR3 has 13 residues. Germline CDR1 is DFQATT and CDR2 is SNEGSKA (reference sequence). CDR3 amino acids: CSARTGPNNEQFF. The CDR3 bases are TGCAGTGCTAGAACGGGGCCGAACAATGAGCAGTTCTTC.

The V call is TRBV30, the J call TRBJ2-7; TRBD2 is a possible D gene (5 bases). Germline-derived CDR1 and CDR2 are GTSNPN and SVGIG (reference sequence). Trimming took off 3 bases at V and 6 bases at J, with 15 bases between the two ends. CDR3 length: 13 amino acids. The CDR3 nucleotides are TGTGCCTGGAGGCGGACTGAGTTAGGCGAGCAGTACTTC. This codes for CAWRRTELGEQYF.

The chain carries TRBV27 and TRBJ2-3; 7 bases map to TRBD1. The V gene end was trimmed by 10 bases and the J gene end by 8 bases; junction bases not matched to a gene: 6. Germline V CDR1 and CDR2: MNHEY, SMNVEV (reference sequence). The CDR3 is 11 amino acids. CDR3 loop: CATSTGATQYF. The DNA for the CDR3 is TGTGCCACCTCTACAGGGGCTACGCAGTATTTT.

The CDR3 is CASSLGPKGQSYSNQPQHF. The CDR3 DNA sequence: TGTGCCAGCAGCTTGGGGCCAAAAGGGCAGTCTTATAGCAATCAGCCCCAGCATTTT. The V and J genes are TRBV5-6 and TRBJ1-5, with D uncertain. The V gene's germline CDR1 is SGHDT and CDR2 YYEEEE. This CDR3 comprises 19 residues. V was pared by 0 bases and J by 0 bases, with 19 bases between.

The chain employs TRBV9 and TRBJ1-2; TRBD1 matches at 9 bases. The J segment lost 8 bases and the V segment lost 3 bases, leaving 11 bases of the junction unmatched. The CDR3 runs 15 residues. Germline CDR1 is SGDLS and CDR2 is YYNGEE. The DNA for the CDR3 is TGTGCCAGCAGCGCCCAACCCGGGACAGGGCTAGGCTACACCTTC. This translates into CASSAQPGTGLGYTF.

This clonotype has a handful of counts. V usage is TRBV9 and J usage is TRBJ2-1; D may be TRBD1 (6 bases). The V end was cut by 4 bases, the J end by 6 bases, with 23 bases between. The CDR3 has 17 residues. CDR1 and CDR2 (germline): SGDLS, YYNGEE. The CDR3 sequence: CASSLTHRESSANEQFF. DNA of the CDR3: TGTGCCAGCAGCCTCACCCACAGGGAGAGTTCTGCCAATGAGCAGTTCTTC.

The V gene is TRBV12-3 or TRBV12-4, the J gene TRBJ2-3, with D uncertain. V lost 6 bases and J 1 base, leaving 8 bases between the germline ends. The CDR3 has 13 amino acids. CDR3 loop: CASSKTGTDTQYF. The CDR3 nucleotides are TGTGCCAGCAGCAAGACTGGCACAGATACGCAGTATTTT.

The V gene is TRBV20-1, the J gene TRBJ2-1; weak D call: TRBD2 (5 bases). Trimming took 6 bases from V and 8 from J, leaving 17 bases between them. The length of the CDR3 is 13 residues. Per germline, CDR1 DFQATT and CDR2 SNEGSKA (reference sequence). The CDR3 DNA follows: TGCAGTGCCAAGAGAGGGCCAGGCCATGAGCAGTTCTTC. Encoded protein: CSAKRGPGHEQFF.

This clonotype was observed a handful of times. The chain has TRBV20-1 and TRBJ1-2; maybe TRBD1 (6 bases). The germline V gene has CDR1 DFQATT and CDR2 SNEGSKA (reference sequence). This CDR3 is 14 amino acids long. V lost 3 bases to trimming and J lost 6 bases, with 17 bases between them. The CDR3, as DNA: TGCAGTGCTAGGGATTGGGAGGGGGATCATGGCTACACCTTC. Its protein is CSARDWEGDHGYTF.

As DNA, the CDR3 is TGTGCCTGGAGTCCCGGGACAGGGTACAATGAGCAGTTCTTC. Its translation: CAWSPGTGYNEQFF. This rearrangement joins TRBV30 to TRBJ2-1; 9 nucleotides agree with TRBD1. Germline assignment: CDR1 GTSNPN and CDR2 SVGIG (reference sequence). The CDR3 extends over 14 amino acids. V dropped 2 bases and J dropped 4; count of bases not matched to a gene: 3.

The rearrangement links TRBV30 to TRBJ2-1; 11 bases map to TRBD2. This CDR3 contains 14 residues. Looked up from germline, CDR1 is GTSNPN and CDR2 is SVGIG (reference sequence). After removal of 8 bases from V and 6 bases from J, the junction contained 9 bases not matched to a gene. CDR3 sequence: CAGNLAGGANEQFF. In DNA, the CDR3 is TGTGCCGGGAACTTAGCGGGAGGGGCCAATGAGCAGTTCTTC.

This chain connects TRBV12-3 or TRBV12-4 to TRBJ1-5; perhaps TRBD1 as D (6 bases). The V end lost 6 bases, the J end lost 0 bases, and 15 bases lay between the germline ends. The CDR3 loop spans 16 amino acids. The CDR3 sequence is CASSTLGHYSNQPQHF. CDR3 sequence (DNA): TGTGCCAGCAGCACTCTGGGACACTATAGCAATCAGCCCCAGCATTTT.